Listed below are T cell receptor beta chains from one sample, sequenced in a study of Tregs in tolerant kidney transplant recipients. Sequencing was performed with immunoSEQ multiplex PCR; in TCRdb, only in-frame clones are kept and a portion is missing. The table includes roughly 120,000 clones, roughly 92% detected once. Sequencing input: CD4+ T cells from blood. The receptors derive from a human donor in good health. CDR3s include the opening cysteine and the closing phenylalanine or tryptophan. Fields, in order: D gene, V gene, J gene, clone size, CDR3 protein, CDR3 DNA. The D gene is left open where the match is weak. For some rows the clone size is stated as once, few or many, or as a class when expanded; others skip it.

>-|TRBV5-8|TRBJ1-5|-
CASSLFGTILPQHF
TGTGCCAGCAGCTTGTTCGGGACTATCCTGCCCCAGCATTTT
>-|TRBV7-8|TRBJ1-2|-
CASSLLETSGYTF
TGTGCCAGCAGCTTACTGGAGACTAGTGGCTACACCTTC
>-|TRBV7-9|TRBJ2-2|-
CASSLGRGFETTGELFF
TGTGCCAGCAGCTTAGGACGGGGCTTCGAGACAACCGGGGAGCTGTTTTTT
>TRBD1|TRBV27|TRBJ1-2|few
CASSLDGQGGYTF
TGTGCCAGCAGTTTAGACGGACAGGGTGGCTACACCTTC
>TRBD2|TRBV6-5|TRBJ2-2|-
CASSAGTRWTGELFF
TGTGCCAGCAGTGCCGGGACTAGGTGGACCGGGGAGCTGTTTTTT
>TRBD1|TRBV5-4|TRBJ2-3|-
CASRLTGIRTDTQYF
TGTGCCAGCAGATTGACAGGGATCCGCACAGATACGCAGTATTTT
>-|TRBV30|TRBJ1-5|-
CAWSTGGGNQPQHF
TGTGCCTGGAGTACGGGGGGCGGCAATCAGCCCCAGCATTTT
>TRBD1|TRBV2|TRBJ1-2|few
CASRPDRVDGYTF
TGTGCCAGCAGACCCGACAGGGTTGATGGCTACACCTTC
>-|TRBV19|TRBJ2-5|-
CASSIDGGTRRGETQYF
TGTGCCAGTAGTATAGATGGGGGGACCCGCCGCGGGGAGACCCAGTACTTC
>TRBD1|TRBV10-3|TRBJ2-1|-
CAISSTGKSYNEQFF
TGTGCCATCAGTTCGACAGGGAAAAGTTACAATGAGCAGTTCTTC
>-|TRBV7-7|TRBJ2-1|-
CASSPSGASYNEQFF
TGTGCCAGCAGCCCCAGCGGAGCTTCCTACAATGAGCAGTTCTTC
>TRBD1|TRBV5-4|TRBJ2-3|-
CASSRDRYTDTQYF
TGTGCCAGCAGCCGGGACAGGTACACAGATACGCAGTATTTT
>-|TRBV18|TRBJ1-6|few
CASSPKGDNSPLHF
TGTGCCAGCTCACCAAAAGGGGATAATTCACCCCTCCACTTT
>-|TRBV7-8|TRBJ2-6|-
CASSLLGLSGANVLTF
TGTGCCAGCAGCTTATTGGGGCTCTCTGGGGCCAACGTCCTGACTTTC
>TRBD1|TRBV7-9|TRBJ1-1|-
CASSRTGARDTEAFF
TGTGCCAGCAGTCGAACAGGGGCGAGGGACACTGAAGCTTTCTTT
>-|TRBV9|TRBJ1-4|-
CASSVDGRDEKLFF
TGTGCCAGCAGCGTGGACGGGAGGGACGAAAAACTGTTTTTT
>-|TRBV5-1|TRBJ2-7|-
CASSLARDPPYEQYF
TGCGCCAGCAGCTTGGCCCGGGACCCCCCCTACGAGCAGTACTTC
>-|TRBV5-1|TRBJ2-7|-
CASSFRQGGLGEQYF
TGCGCCAGCAGCTTCAGACAGGGAGGCCTTGGGGAGCAGTACTTC
>-|TRBV6-4|TRBJ1-3|-
CASSQQDSGNTIYF
TGTGCCAGCAGTCAACAGGACTCTGGAAACACCATATATTTT
>-|TRBV7-8|TRBJ2-3|-
CASSLRRGQRTDTQYF
TGTGCCAGCAGCTTAAGGCGGGGCCAGAGAACAGATACGCAGTATTTT
>-|TRBV5-1|TRBJ1-2|-
CASSLESPNYGYTF
TGCGCCAGCAGCTTGGAGTCACCCAACTATGGCTACACCTTC
>TRBD2|TRBV7-2|TRBJ2-3|-
CASSISGTSTDTQYF
TGTGCCAGCAGCATTAGCGGGACTAGCACAGATACGCAGTATTTT
>TRBD1|TRBV5-1|TRBJ1-2|-
CASSLRTGNYGYTF
TGCGCCAGCAGCTTGCGGACAGGCAACTATGGCTACACCTTC
>TRBD1|TRBV10-3|TRBJ1-1|-
CAISDYGTGNMNTEAFF
TGTGCCATCAGTGATTATGGGACAGGAAATATGAACACTGAAGCTTTCTTT
>TRBD2|TRBV7-3|TRBJ2-3|-
CASSFWTSGLDTQYF
TGTGCCAGCAGCTTCTGGACTAGCGGGTTAGATACGCAGTATTTT
>-|TRBV5-8|TRBJ1-2|-
CASSLGGSNYGYTF
TGTGCCAGCAGCTTAGGGGGATCAAACTATGGCTACACCTTC
>TRBD1|TRBV7-6|TRBJ1-6|-
CASSLRDRNYNSPLHF
TGTGCCAGCAGCTTAAGGGACAGAAATTATAATTCACCCCTCCACTTT
>TRBD1|TRBV5-1|TRBJ1-1|-
CASSLWATGMNTEAFF
TGCGCCAGCAGCTTGTGGGCGACAGGGATGAACACTGAAGCTTTCTTT
>-|TRBV18|TRBJ2-5|-
CASSPRKVETQYF
TGTGCCAGCTCACCACGGAAGGTGGAGACCCAGTACTTC
>-|TRBV6-1|TRBJ2-5|-
CASTQGGRGQETQYF
TGTGCCAGCACCCAAGGGGGGCGAGGCCAAGAGACCCAGTACTTC
>TRBD2|TRBV29-1|TRBJ2-3|-
CSVEEFLGTSGRVPDTQYF
TGCAGCGTTGAAGAATTTTTAGGTACTAGCGGGAGGGTCCCAGATACGCAGTATTTT
>-|TRBV5-1|TRBJ2-2|-
CASSFWVGSGELFF
TGCGCCAGCAGCTTCTGGGTTGGGTCCGGGGAGCTGTTTTTT
>TRBD1|TRBV19|TRBJ1-4|-
CARRTGGDEKLFF
TGTGCCAGAAGGACAGGGGGGGATGAAAAACTGTTTTTT
>-|TRBV6-6|TRBJ1-1|-
CASSYGWVSTEAFF
TGTGCCAGCAGTTATGGGTGGGTGAGCACTGAAGCTTTCTTT
>TRBD1|TRBV9|TRBJ1-2|once
CASSVEGAWYGYTF
TGTGCCAGCAGCGTAGAGGGGGCCTGGTATGGCTACACCTTC
>-|TRBV9|TRBJ1-3|once
CASSPRSDRGFGNTIYF
TGTGCCAGCAGCCCCCGCTCGGACAGAGGCTTCGGAAACACCATATATTTT
>TRBD1|TRBV27|TRBJ2-7|-
CASSRDRVYEQYF
TGTGCCAGCAGTCGGGACAGGGTCTACGAGCAGTACTTC
>-|TRBV11-2|TRBJ2-3|-
CASGVLPGTDTQYF
TGTGCCAGTGGGGTATTACCTGGCACAGATACGCAGTATTTT
>-|TRBV5-6|TRBJ1-1|-
CASSLRGPRTEAFF
TGTGCCAGCAGCCTCCGGGGCCCGAGGACTGAAGCTTTCTTT
>-|TRBV11-3|TRBJ2-2|-
CASSLGASGELFF
TGTGCCAGCAGTTTGGGGGCGTCCGGGGAGCTGTTTTTT
>TRBD1|TRBV19|TRBJ1-5|-
CASSIRDRGKQPQHF
TGTGCCAGTAGTATTAGAGACAGGGGTAAGCAGCCCCAGCATTTT
>TRBD2|TRBV11-1|TRBJ2-7|-
CASSARLAATYEQYF
TGTGCCAGCAGCGCCCGTCTAGCGGCCACCTACGAGCAGTACTTC
>-|TRBV4-2|TRBJ1-4|-
CASRSGDNEKLFF
TGTGCCAGCAGATCGGGCGATAATGAAAAACTGTTTTTT
>-|TRBV7-2|TRBJ1-4|-
CASSPGTLGEKLFF
TGTGCCAGCAGCCCCGGGACGTTGGGTGAAAAACTGTTTTTT
>TRBD2|TRBV7-2|TRBJ2-1|-
CASSQTSGSYNEQFF
TGTGCCAGCAGCCAGACTAGCGGTTCGTACAATGAGCAGTTCTTC
>-|TRBV9|TRBJ2-7|-
CASSPGGQIPPYEQYF
TGTGCCAGCAGCCCCGGGGGACAGATTCCACCATACGAGCAGTACTTC
>TRBD1|TRBV11-2|TRBJ2-5|-
CASSPGQGRGGRQETQYF
TGTGCCAGCAGCCCCGGACAGGGGAGGGGTGGTAGACAAGAGACCCAGTACTTC